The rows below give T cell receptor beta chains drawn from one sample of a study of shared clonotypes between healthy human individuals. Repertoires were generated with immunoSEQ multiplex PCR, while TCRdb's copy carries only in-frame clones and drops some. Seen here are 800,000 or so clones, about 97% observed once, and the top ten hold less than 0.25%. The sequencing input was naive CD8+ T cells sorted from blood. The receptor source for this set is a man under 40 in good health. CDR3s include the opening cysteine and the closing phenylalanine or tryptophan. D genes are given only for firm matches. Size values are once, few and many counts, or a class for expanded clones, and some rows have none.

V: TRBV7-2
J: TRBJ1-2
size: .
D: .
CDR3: CASSLYPTTQANYGYTF
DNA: TGTGCCAGCAGCTTATATCCCACTACCCAAGCTAACTATGGCTACACCTTC

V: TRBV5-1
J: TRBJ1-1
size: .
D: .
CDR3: CASSFAGIATEAFF
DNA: TGCGCCAGCAGCTTTGCGGGGATCGCCACTGAAGCTTTCTTT

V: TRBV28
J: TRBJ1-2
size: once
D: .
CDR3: CASSPQGTYGYTF
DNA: TGTGCCAGCAGCCCCCAGGGGACCTATGGCTACACCTTC

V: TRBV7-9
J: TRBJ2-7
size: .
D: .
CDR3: CASSLSGLFTYEQYF
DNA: TGTGCCAGCAGCTTAAGCGGCCTATTTACCTACGAGCAGTACTTC

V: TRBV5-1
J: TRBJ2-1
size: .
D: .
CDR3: CASSRDGGEVYNEQFF
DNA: TGCGCCAGCAGTCGTGACGGGGGCGAAGTTTACAATGAGCAGTTCTTC

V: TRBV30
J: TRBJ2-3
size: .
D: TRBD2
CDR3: CAWSIGTSGYTDTQYF
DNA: TGTGCCTGGAGTATCGGGACTAGCGGGTACACAGATACGCAGTATTTT

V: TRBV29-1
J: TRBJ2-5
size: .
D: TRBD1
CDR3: CSVWTGVGETQYF
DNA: TGCAGCGTTTGGACAGGGGTCGGGGAGACCCAGTACTTC

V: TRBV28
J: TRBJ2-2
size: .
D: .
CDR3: CASSLVENTGELFF
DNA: TGTGCCAGCAGTTTGGTGGAGAACACCGGGGAGCTGTTTTTT

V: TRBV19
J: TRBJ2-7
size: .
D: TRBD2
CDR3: CASRGLAGYEQYF
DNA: TGTGCCAGTAGGGGACTAGCGGGATACGAGCAGTACTTC

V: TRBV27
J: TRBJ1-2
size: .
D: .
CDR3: CASSSEANYGYTF
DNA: TGTGCCAGCAGTTCAGAGGCGAACTATGGCTACACCTTC

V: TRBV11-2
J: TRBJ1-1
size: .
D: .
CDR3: CASSSGLGQIEAFF
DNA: TGTGCCAGCAGCTCAGGGCTGGGGCAGATTGAAGCTTTCTTT

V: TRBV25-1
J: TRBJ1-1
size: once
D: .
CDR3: CASSEGSGGNTEAFF
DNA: TGTGCCAGCAGTGAAGGCAGCGGGGGGAACACTGAAGCTTTCTTT

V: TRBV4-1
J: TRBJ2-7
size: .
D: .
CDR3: CASSQERSVGYEQYF
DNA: TGCGCCAGCAGCCAAGAGAGGTCAGTTGGGTACGAGCAGTACTTC

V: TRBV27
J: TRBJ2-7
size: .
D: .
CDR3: CASSLGQTEQYF
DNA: TGTGCCAGCAGTTTAGGCCAGACCGAGCAGTACTTC

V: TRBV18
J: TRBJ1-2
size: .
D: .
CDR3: CASSPRGSGITGYTF
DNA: TGTGCCAGCTCACCACGAGGTTCTGGGATAACTGGCTACACCTTC

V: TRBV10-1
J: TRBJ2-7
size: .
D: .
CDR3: CASSANPAEYEQYF
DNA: TGCGCCAGCAGTGCCAACCCGGCGGAGTACGAGCAGTACTTC

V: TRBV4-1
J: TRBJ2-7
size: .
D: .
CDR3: CASSQDLGTYEQYF
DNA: TGCGCCAGCAGCCAAGATCTAGGAACCTACGAGCAGTACTTC

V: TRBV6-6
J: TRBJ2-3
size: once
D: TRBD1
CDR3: CASRSRTGIPTDTQYF
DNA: TGTGCCAGCAGGTCCCGGACAGGGATCCCCACAGATACGCAGTATTTT

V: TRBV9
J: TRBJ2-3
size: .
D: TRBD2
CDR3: CASSVVPSGTADTQYF
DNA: TGTGCCAGCAGCGTAGTCCCTAGCGGGACAGCAGATACGCAGTATTTT

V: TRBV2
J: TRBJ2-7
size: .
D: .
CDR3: CASMARDGYEQYF
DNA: TGTGCCAGCATGGCGAGAGACGGATACGAGCAGTACTTC

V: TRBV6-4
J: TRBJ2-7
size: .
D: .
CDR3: CASSDSSRDRGLAKKNPYEQYF
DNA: TGTGCCAGCAGTGACTCGTCCCGGGACAGGGGACTAGCTAAAAAAAACCCCTACGAGCAGTACTTC

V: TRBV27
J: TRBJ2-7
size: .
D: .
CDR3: CASSSIDRRHEQYF
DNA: TGTGCCAGCAGTTCTATTGACCGCCGGCACGAGCAGTACTTC

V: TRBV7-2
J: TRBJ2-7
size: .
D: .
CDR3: CASSYPGKLHYEQYF
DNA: TGTGCCAGCAGCTATCCAGGTAAACTTCACTACGAGCAGTACTTC

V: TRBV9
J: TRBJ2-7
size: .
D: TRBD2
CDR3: CASSVVELAGAYEQYF
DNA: TGTGCCAGCAGCGTAGTGGAACTAGCGGGAGCATACGAGCAGTACTTC

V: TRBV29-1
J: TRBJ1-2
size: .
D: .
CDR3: CSVSEGYTF
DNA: TGCAGCGTTAGTGAGGGCTACACCTTC

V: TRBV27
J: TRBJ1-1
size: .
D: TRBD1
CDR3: CASSLSQGARYTEAFF
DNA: TGTGCCAGCAGTCTAAGCCAGGGGGCGCGTTACACTGAAGCTTTCTTT

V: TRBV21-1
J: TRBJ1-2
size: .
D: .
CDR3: CASSTRGQGHGNYGYTF
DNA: TGTGCCAGCAGCACCCGTGGACAGGGACACGGGAACTATGGCTACACCTTC

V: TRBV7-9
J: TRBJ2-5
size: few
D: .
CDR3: CASSSQFHQETQYF
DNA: TGTGCCAGCAGCTCCCAATTCCACCAAGAGACCCAGTACTTC

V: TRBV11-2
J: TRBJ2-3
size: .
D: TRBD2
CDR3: CASSPLVAGGLDTQYF
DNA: TGTGCCAGCAGCCCCCTCGTGGCGGGAGGATTAGATACGCAGTATTTT

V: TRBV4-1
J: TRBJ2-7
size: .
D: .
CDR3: CASSQAASGAYEQYF
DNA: TGCGCCAGCAGCCAAGCGGCATCCGGGGCCTACGAGCAGTACTTC

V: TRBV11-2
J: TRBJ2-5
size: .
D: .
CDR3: CASSFLKRTGTQETQYF
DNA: TGTGCCAGCAGCTTCCTCAAGAGGACCGGGACCCAAGAGACCCAGTACTTC

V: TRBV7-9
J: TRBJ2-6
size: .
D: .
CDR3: CLAGIFSGANVLTF
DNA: TGTTTGGCAGGGATATTCTCTGGGGCCAACGTCCTGACTTTC

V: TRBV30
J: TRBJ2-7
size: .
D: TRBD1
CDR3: CAWSIGTGGYEQYF
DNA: TGTGCCTGGAGTATAGGGACAGGGGGCTACGAGCAGTACTTC

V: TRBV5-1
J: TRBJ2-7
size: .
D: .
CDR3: CASSLGLNYEQYF
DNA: TGCGCCAGCAGCTTGGGTCTAAACTACGAGCAGTACTTC

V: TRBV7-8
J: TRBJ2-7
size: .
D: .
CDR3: CASSPRFGGIYEQYF
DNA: TGTGCCAGCAGCCCCAGGTTCGGGGGAATCTACGAGCAGTACTTC

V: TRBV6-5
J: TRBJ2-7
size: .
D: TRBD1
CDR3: CASKGQGGSYEQYF
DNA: TGTGCCAGCAAAGGACAGGGTGGCTCCTACGAGCAGTACTTC

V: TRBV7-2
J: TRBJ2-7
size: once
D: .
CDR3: CASSLIDGGYEQYF
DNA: TGTGCCAGCAGCTTAATTGACGGGGGATACGAGCAGTACTTC

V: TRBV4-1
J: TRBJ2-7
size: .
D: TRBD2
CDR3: CASSQVLSGTISYEQYF
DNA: TGCGCCAGCAGCCAAGTGCTTAGCGGGACGATCTCCTACGAGCAGTACTTC

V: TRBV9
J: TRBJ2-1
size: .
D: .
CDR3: CASSVSGQGHNEQFF
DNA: TGTGCCAGCAGCGTATCTGGTCAGGGACACAATGAGCAGTTCTTC

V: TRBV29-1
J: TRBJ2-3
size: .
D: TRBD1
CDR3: CSVDGQGAVDTQYF
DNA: TGCAGCGTAGATGGACAGGGGGCTGTAGATACGCAGTATTTT

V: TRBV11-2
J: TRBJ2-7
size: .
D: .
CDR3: CASSLGGISSEQYF
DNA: TGTGCCAGCAGCTTAGGCGGGATAAGTTCCGAGCAGTACTTC

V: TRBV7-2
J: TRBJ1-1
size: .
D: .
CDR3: CASSYPGEAFF
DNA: TGTGCCAGCAGCTACCCTGGTGAAGCTTTCTTT

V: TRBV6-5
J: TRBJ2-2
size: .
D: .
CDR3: CASSYSKVGELFF
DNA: TGTGCCAGCAGTTACTCGAAGGTCGGGGAGCTGTTTTTT

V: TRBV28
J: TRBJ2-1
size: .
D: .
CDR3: CASSLDDNEQFF
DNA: TGTGCCAGCAGTTTGGATGATAATGAGCAGTTCTTC

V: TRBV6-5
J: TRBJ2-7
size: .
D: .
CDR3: CASRLTSSYEQYF
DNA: TGTGCCAGCAGGTTGACGAGCTCCTACGAGCAGTACTTC

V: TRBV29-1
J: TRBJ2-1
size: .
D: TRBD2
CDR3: CSVEGPRGGSYNEQFF
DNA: TGCAGCGTTGAAGGGCCGCGGGGGGGCTCCTACAATGAGCAGTTCTTC

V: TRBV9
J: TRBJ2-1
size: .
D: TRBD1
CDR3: CASSPPGQALSYNEQFF
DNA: TGTGCCAGCAGCCCCCCAGGACAGGCCCTCTCCTACAATGAGCAGTTCTTC

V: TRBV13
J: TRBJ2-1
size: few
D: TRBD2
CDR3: CASSGAGTSGYYNEQFF
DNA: TGTGCCAGCAGCGGAGCCGGGACTAGCGGATACTACAATGAGCAGTTCTTC

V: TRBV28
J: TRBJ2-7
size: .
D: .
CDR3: CASSLFTDSYEQYF
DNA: TGTGCCAGCAGTTTATTTACGGATTCCTACGAGCAGTACTTC

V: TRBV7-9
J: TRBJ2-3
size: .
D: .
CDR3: CASSPREPRDSRRTDTQYF
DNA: TGTGCCAGCAGCCCAAGAGAGCCCCGGGACTCCCGCCGCACAGATACGCAGTATTTT

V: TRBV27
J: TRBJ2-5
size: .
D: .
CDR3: CASSLMGAETQYF
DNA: TGTGCCAGCAGTTTAATGGGGGCCGAGACCCAGTACTTC

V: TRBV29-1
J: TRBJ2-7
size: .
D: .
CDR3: CSVEPSGDEQYF
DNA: TGCAGCGTTGAACCGAGTGGAGACGAGCAGTACTTC

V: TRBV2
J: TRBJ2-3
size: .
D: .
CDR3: CASSEVVGAADTQYF
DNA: TGTGCCAGCAGTGAAGTTGTAGGAGCGGCAGATACGCAGTATTTT

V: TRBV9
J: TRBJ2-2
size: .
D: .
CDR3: CASSAPRVPGELFF
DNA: TGTGCCAGCAGCGCACCGAGGGTTCCCGGGGAGCTGTTTTTT

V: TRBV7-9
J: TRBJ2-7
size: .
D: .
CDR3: CASSLGQPYEQYF
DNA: TGTGCCAGCAGCTTAGGTCAACCTTACGAGCAGTACTTC

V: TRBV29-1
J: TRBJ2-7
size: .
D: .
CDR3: CSVGGELTYEQYF
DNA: TGCAGCGTTGGGGGAGAGCTAACCTACGAGCAGTACTTC

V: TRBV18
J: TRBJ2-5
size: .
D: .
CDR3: CASSPTPGLVPHQETQYF
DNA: TGTGCCAGCTCACCTACCCCGGGCCTTGTCCCCCATCAAGAGACCCAGTACTTC

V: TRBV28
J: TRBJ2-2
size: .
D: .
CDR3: CASSPWGERPNTGELFF
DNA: TGTGCCAGCAGCCCTTGGGGTGAGCGACCGAACACCGGGGAGCTGTTTTTT

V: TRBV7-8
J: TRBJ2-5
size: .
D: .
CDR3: CASSLVGIQETQYF
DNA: TGTGCCAGCAGCTTAGTAGGGATCCAAGAGACCCAGTACTTC

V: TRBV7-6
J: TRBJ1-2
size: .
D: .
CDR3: CASSLGWGPSFYGYTF
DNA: TGTGCCAGCAGCTTAGGTTGGGGTCCATCTTTCTATGGCTACACCTTC